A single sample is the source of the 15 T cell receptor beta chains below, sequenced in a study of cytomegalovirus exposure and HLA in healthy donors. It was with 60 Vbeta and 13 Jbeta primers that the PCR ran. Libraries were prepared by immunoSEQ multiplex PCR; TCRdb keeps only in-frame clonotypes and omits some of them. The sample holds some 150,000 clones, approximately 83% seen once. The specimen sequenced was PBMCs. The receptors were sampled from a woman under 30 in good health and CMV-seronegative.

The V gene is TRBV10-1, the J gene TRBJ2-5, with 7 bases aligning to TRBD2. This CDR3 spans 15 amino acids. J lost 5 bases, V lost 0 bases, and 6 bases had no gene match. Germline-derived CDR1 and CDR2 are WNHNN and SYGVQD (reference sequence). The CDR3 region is CASSESASGVETQYF. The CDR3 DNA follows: TGCGCCAGCAGTGAGTCAGCAAGCGGGGTGGAGACCCAGTACTTC.

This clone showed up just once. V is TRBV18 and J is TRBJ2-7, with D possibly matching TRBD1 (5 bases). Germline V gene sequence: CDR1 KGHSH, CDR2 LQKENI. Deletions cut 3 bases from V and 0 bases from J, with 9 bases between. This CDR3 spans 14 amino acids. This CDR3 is CASSPYDSSYEQYF. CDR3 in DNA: TGTGCCAGCTCACCGTACGACAGCTCCTACGAGCAGTACTTC.

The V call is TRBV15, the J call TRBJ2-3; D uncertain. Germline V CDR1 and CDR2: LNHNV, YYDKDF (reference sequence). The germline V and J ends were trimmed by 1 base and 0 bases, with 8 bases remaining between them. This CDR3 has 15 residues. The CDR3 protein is CATSRVQRSTDTQYF. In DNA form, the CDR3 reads TGTGCCACCAGCAGAGTGCAGAGGAGCACAGATACGCAGTATTTT.

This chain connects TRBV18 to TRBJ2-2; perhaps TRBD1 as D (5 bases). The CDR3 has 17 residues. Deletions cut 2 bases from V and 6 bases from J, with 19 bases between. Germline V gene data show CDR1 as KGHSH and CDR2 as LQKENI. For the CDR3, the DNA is TGTGCCAGCTCACCAGTCCCCCCCAGGGAAAGACCCGGGGAGCTGTTTTTT. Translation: CASSPVPPRERPGELFF. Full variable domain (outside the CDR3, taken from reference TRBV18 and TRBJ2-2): NAGVMQNPRHLVRRRGQEARLRCSPMKGHSHVYWYRQLPEEGLKFMVYLQKENIIDESGMPKERFSAEFPKEGPSILRIQQVVRGDSAAYFCASSPVPPRERPGELFFGEGSRLTVL.

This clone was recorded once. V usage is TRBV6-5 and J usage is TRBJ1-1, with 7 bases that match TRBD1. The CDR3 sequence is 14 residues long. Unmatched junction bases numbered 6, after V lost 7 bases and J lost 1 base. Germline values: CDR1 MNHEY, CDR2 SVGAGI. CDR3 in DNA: TGTGCCAGCAATACGGGACAGACGAACACTGAAGCTTTCTTT. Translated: CASNTGQTNTEAFF.

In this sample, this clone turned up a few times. The chain's CDR3 is CASSRLIGVRGGYTF. CDR3 DNA sequence: TGTGCCAGCAGCCGACTAATCGGGGTTCGGGGTGGCTACACCTTC. The chain links TRBV28 to TRBJ1-2; D unclear. The germline V gene has CDR1 MDHEN and CDR2 SYDVKM. V was shortened by 6 bases and J by 7 bases, with 21 bases between the two germline ends. The CDR3 covers 15 residues.

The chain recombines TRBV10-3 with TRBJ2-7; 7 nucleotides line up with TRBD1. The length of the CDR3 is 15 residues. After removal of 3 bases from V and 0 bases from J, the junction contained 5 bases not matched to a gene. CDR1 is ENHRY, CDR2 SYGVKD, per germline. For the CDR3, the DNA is TGTGCCATCAGTGACGTAGACAGGGCCTCCTACGAGCAGTACTTC. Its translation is CAISDVDRASYEQYF.

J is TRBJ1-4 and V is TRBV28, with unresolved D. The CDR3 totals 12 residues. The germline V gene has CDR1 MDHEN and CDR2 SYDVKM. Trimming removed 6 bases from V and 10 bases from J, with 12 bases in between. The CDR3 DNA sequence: TGTGCCAGCAGCGGTTGGTTGGTAAAACTGTTTTTT. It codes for CASSGWLVKLFF.

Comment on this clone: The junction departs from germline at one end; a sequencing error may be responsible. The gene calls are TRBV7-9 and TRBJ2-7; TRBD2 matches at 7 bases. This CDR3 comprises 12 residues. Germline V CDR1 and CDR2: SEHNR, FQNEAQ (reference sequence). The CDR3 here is CASSLSGGGIRF. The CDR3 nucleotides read TGTGCCAGCAGCTTAAGTGGGGGGGGGATACGCTTC.

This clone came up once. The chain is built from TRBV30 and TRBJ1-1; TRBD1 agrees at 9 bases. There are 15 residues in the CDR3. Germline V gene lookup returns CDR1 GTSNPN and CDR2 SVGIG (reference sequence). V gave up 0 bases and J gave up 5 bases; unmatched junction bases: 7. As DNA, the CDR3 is TGTGCCTGGAGTGTACAGGGGGCCTTCGGTACTGAAGCTTTCTTT. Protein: CAWSVQGAFGTEAFF.

In DNA form, the CDR3 reads TGCAGCGTTGCCGGGACTAGCGGGGGTTGTTTGTGTGAGCAGTTCTTC. Translating it yields CSVAGTSGGCLCEQFF. The rearrangement joins TRBV29-1 to TRBJ2-1; 14 bases fit TRBD2. Losses at the gene ends were 4 bases for V and 9 bases for J; bases not matched to a gene: 11. Germline CDR1 and CDR2: SQVTM and ANQGSEA. The CDR3 totals 16 residues.

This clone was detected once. In nucleotides, the CDR3 is TGTGCCAGTAGTATCACGGGGGAAAAACTGTTTTTT. Residues: CASSITGEKLFF. The chain carries TRBV19 and TRBJ1-4; unclear D gene. CDR1 is LNHDA and CDR2 is SQIVND in the germline V gene (reference sequence). The CDR3 is 12 amino acids. V lost 3 bases and J lost 8, with 7 bases in between.

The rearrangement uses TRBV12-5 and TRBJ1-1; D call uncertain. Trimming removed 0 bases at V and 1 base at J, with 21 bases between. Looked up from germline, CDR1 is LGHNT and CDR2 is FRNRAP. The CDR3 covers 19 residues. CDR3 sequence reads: CASGLVRGGADFRNTEAFF. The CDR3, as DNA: TGTGCTAGTGGTTTGGTACGAGGAGGTGCAGACTTCCGGAACACTGAAGCTTTCTTT.

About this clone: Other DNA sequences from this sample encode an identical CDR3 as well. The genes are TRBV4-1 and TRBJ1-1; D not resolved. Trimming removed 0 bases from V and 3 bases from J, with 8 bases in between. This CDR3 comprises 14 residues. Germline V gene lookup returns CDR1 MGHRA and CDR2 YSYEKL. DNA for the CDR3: TGCGCCAGCAGCCAAGATCCGGGAGACACTGAAGCTTTCTTT. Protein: CASSQDPGDTEAFF.

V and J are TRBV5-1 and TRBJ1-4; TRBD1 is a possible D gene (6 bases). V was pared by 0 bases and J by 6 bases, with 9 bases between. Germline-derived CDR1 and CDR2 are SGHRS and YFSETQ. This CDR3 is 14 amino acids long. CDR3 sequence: CASSLGGRYEKLFF. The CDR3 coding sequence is TGCGCCAGCAGCTTGGGGGGGCGTTATGAAAAACTGTTTTTT. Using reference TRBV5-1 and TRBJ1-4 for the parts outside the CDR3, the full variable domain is KAGVTQTPRYLIKTRGQQVTLSCSPISGHRSVSWYQQTPGQGLQFLFEYFSETQRNKGNFPGRFSGRQFSNSRSEMNVSTLELGDSALYLCASSLGGRYEKLFFGSGTQLSVL.